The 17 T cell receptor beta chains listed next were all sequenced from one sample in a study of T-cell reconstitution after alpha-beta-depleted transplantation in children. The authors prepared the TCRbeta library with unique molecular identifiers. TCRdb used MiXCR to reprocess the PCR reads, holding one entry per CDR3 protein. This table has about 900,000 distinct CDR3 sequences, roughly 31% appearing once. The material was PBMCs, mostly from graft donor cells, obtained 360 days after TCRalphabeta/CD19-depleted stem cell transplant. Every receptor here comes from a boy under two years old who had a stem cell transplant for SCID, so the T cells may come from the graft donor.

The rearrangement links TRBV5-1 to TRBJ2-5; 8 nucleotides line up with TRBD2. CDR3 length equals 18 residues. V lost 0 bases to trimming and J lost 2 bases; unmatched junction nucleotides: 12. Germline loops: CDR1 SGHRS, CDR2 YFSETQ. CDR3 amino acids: CASSLAPGIASGQETQYF. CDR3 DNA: TGCGCCAGCAGCTTGGCCCCTGGGATCGCTAGCGGGCAAGAGACCCAGTACTTC. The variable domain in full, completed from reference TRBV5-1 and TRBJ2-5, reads KAGVTQTPRYLIKTRGQQVTLSCSPISGHRSVSWYQQTPGQGLQFLFEYFSETQRNKGNFPGRFSGRQFSNSRSEMNVSTLELGDSALYLCASSLAPGIASGQETQYFGPGTRLLVL.

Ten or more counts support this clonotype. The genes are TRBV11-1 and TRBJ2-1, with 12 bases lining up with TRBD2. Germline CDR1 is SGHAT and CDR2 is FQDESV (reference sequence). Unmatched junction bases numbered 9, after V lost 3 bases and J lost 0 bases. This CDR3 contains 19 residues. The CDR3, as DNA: TGTGCCAGCAGCTTCCGACTAGCGGGGGCCGTGAGCTCCTACAATGAGCAGTTCTTC. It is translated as CASSFRLAGAVSSYNEQFF.

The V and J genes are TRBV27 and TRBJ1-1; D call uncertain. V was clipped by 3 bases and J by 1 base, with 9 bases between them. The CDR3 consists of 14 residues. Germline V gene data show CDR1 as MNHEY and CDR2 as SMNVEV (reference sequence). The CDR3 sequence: CASSLSWPNTEAFF. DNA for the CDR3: TGTGCCAGCAGTTTGTCTTGGCCGAACACTGAAGCTTTCTTT.

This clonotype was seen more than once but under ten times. Written as DNA, the CDR3 is TGTGCCAGCAGTTTTGGGCCGGGACAGGGGAAGGGGCTTAGCAATCAGCCCCAGCATTTT. It translates to CASSFGPGQGKGLSNQPQHF. V is TRBV12-3 or TRBV12-4 and J is TRBJ1-5; 10 bases fit TRBD1. Trimming cost V 3 bases and J 0 bases; bases outside gene matches: 14. CDR3 length: 20 residues.

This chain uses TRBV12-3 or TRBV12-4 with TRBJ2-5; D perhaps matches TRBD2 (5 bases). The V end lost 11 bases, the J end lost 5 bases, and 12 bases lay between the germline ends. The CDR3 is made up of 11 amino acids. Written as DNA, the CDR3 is TGTGCCTCCGGGGTTGGGGAGACCCAGTACTTC. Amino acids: CASGVGETQYF.

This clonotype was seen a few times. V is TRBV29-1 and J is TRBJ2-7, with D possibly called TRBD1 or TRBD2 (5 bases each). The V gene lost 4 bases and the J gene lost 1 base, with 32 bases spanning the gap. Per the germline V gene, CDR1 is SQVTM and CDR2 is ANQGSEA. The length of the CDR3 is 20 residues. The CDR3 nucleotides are TGCAGCGTTGGTGAGGGGCCAACAAAGCGGATAACCCCGAAGTCCTACGAGCAGTACTTC. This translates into CSVGEGPTKRITPKSYEQYF.

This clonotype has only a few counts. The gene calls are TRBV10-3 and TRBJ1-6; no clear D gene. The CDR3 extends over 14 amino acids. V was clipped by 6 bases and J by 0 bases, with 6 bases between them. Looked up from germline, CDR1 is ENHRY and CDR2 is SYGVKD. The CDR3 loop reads CAIRVSSYNSPLHF. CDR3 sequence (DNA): TGTGCCATCAGGGTGAGCTCCTATAATTCACCCCTCCACTTT.

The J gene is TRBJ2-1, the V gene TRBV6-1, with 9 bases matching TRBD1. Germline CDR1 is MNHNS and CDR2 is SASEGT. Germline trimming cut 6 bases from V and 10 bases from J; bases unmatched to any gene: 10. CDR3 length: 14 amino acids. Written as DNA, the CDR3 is TGTGCCAGCAGAAAACCGGGACAGGGAGGAGAGCAGTTCTTC. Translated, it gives CASRKPGQGGEQFF.

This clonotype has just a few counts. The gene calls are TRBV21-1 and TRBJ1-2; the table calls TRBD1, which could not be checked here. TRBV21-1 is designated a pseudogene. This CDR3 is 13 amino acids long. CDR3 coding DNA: TGTGCCAGCACCTGGGACAGTCTCGATGGCTACACCTTC. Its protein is CASTWDSLDGYTF.

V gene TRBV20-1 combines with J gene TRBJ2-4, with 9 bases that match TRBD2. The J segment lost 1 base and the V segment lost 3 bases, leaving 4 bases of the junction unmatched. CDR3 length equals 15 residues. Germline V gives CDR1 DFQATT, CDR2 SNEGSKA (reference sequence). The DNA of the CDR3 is TGCAGTGCTAGTCGGCTAGCGGGGGCCAAAAACATTCAGTACTTC. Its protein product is CSASRLAGAKNIQYF.

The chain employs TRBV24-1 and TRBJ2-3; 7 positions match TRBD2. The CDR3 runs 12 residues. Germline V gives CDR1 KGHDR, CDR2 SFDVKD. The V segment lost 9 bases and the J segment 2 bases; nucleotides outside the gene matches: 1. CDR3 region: CATAGDTDTQYF. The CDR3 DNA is TGTGCCACCGCGGGGGACACAGATACGCAGTATTTT.

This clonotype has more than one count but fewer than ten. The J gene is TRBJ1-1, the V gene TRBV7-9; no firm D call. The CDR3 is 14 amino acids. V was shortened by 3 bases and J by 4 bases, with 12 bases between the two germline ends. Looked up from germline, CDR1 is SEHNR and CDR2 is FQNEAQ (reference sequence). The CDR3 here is CASSLGVVGTEAFF. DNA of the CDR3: TGTGCCAGCAGCTTGGGTGTCGTGGGCACTGAAGCTTTCTTT.

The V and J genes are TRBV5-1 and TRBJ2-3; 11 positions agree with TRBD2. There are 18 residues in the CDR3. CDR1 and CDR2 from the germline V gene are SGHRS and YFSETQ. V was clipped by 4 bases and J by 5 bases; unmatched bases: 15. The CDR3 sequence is CASSLSPLAGGIRDTQYF. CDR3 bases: TGCGCCAGCAGCCTGAGTCCTCTAGCGGGGGGAATCCGAGATACGCAGTATTTT. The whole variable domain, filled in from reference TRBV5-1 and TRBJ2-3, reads KAGVTQTPRYLIKTRGQQVTLSCSPISGHRSVSWYQQTPGQGLQFLFEYFSETQRNKGNFPGRFSGRQFSNSRSEMNVSTLELGDSALYLCASSLSPLAGGIRDTQYFGPGTRLTVL.

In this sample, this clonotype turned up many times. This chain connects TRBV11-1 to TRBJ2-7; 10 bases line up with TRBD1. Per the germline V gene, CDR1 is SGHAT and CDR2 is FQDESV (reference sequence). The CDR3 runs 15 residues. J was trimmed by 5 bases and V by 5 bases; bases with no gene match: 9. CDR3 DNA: TGTGCCAGCAGCCCACAGACAGGGGGCTTCCACGAGCAGTACTTC. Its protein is CASSPQTGGFHEQYF. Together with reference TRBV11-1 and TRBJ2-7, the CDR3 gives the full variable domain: EAEVAQSPRYKITEKSQAVAFWCDPISGHATLYWYRQILGQGPELLVQFQDESVVDDSQLPKDRFSAERLKGVDSTLKIQPAELGDSAMYLCASSPQTGGFHEQYFGPGTRLTVT.

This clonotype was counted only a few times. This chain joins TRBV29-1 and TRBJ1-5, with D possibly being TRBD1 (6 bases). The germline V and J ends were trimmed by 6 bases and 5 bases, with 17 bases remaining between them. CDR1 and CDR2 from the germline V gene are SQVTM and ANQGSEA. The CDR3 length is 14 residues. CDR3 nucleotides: TGCAGCGTGGCGGACGGGGACACTTATCAGCCCCAGCATTTT. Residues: CSVADGDTYQPQHF.

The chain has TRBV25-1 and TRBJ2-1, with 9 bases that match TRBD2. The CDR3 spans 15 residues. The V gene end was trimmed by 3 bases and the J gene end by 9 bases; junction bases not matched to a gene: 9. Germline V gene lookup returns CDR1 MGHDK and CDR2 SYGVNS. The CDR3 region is CASSDWTSDSGEQFF. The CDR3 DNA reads TGTGCCAGCAGTGATTGGACTAGCGATAGCGGTGAGCAGTTCTTC.

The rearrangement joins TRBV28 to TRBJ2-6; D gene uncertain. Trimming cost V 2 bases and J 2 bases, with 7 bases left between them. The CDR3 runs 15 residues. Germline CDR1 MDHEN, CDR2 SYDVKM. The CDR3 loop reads CASSLIGTGANVLTF. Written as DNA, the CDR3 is TGTGCCAGCAGTTTAATAGGGACTGGGGCCAACGTCCTGACTTTC.